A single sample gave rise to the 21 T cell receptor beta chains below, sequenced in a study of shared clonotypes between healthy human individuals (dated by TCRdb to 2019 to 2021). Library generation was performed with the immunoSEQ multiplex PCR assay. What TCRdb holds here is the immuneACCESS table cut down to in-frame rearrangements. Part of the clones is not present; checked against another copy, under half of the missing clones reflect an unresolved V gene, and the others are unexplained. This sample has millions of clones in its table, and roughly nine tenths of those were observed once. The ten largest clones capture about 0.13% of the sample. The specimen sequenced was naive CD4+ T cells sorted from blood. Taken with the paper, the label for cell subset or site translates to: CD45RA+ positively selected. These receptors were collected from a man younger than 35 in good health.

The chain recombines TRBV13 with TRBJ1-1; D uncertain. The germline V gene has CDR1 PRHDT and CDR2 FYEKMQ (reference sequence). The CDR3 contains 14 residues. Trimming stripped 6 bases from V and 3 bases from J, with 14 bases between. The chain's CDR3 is CASRDGPWDTEAFF. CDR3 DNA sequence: TGTGCCAGCAGGGACGGGCCATGGGACACTGAAGCTTTCTTT.

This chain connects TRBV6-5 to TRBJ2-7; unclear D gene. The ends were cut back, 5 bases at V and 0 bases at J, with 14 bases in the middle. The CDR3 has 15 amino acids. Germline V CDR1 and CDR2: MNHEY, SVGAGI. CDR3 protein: CASSKGRQSSYEQYF. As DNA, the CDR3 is TGTGCCAGCAGTAAGGGTCGTCAGAGCTCCTACGAGCAGTACTTC.

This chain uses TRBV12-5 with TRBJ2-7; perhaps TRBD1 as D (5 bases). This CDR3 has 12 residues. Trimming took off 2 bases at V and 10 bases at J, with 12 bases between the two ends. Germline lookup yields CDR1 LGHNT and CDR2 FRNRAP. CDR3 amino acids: CASGLPRTHQYF. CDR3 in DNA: TGTGCTAGTGGTTTGCCCCGGACACACCAGTACTTC.

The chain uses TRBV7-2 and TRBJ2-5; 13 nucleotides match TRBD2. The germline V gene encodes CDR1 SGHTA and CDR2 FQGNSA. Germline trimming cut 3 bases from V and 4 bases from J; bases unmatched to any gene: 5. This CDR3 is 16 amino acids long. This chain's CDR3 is CASSFGRLAGGETQYF. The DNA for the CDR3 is TGTGCCAGCAGCTTTGGGAGACTAGCGGGAGGAGAGACCCAGTACTTC.

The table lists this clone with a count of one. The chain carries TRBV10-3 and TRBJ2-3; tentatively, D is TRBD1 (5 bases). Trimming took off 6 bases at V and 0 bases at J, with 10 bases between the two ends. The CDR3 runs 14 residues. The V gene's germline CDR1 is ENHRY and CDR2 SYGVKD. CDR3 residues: CAIRRQTSTDTQYF. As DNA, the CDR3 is TGTGCCATCAGAAGACAGACTAGCACAGATACGCAGTATTTT.

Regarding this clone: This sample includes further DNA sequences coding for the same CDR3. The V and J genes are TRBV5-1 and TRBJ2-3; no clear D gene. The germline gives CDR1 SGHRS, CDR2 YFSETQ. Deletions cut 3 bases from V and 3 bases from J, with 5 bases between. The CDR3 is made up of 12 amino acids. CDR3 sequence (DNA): TGCGCCAGCAGCTCGTTAACAGATACGCAGTATTTT. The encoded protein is CASSSLTDTQYF. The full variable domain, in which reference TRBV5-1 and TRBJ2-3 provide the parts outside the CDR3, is KAGVTQTPRYLIKTRGQQVTLSCSPISGHRSVSWYQQTPGQGLQFLFEYFSETQRNKGNFPGRFSGRQFSNSRSEMNVSTLELGDSALYLCASSSLTDTQYFGPGTRLTVL.

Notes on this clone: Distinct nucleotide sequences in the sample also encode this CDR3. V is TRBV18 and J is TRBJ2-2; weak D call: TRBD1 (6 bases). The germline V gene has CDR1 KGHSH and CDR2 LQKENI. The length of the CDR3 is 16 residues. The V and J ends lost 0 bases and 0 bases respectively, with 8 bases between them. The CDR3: CASSPPNRANTGELFF. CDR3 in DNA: TGTGCCAGCTCACCACCCAACAGGGCGAACACCGGGGAGCTGTTTTTT.

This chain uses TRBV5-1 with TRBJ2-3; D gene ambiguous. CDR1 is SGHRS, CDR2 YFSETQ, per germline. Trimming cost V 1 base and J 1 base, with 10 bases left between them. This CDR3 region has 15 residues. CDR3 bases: TGCGCCAGCAGCTTGTGGGGATGGGGCACAGATACGCAGTATTTT. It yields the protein CASSLWGWGTDTQYF.

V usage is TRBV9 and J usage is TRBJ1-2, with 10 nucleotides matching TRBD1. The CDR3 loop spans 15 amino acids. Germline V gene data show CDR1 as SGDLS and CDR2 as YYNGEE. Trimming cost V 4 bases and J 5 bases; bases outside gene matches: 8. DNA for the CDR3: TGTGCCAGCAGCACAGGACAGGGGGAGGAATATGGCTACACCTTC. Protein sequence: CASSTGQGEEYGYTF.

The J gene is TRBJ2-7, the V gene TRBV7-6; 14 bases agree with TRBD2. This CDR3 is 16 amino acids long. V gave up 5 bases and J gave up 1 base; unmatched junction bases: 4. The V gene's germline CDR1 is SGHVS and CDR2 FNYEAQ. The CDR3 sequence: CASSHGLAGGSYEQYF. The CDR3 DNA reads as TGTGCCAGCAGCCACGGACTAGCGGGGGGATCCTACGAGCAGTACTTC.

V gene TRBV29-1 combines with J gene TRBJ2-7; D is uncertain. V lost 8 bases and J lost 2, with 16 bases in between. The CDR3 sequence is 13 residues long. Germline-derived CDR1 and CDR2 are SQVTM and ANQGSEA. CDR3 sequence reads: CSPFSPLTYEQYF. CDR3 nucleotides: TGCAGCCCTTTCAGCCCTCTTACCTACGAGCAGTACTTC.

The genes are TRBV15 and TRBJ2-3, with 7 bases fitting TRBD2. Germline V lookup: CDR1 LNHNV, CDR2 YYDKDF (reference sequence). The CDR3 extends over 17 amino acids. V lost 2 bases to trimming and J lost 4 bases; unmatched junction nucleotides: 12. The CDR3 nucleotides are TGTGCCACCAGCAGATGGCCCCCGGGGGGATATTCAGATACGCAGTATTTT. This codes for CATSRWPPGGYSDTQYF.

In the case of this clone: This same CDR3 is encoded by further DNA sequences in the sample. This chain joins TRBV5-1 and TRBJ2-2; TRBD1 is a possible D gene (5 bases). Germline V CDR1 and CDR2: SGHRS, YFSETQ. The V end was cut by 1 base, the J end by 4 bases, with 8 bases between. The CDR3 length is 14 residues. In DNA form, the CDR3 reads TGCGCCAGCAGCTTGACAGGTACCACCGGGGAGCTGTTTTTT. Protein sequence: CASSLTGTTGELFF. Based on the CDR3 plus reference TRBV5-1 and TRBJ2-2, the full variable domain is KAGVTQTPRYLIKTRGQQVTLSCSPISGHRSVSWYQQTPGQGLQFLFEYFSETQRNKGNFPGRFSGRQFSNSRSEMNVSTLELGDSALYLCASSLTGTTGELFFGEGSRLTVL.

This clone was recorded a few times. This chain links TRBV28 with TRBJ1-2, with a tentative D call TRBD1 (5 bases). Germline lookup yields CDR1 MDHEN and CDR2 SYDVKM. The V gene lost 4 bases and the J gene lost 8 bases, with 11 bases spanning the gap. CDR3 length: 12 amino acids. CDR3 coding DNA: TGTGCCAGCAGTTCCGGGGACCGAGGCTACACCTTC. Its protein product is CASSSGDRGYTF.

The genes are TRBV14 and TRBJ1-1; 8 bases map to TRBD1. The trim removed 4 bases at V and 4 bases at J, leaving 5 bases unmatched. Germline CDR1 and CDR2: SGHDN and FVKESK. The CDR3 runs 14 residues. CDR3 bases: TGTGCCAGCAGCCTCACAGGGGGGCGCACTGAAGCTTTCTTT. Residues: CASSLTGGRTEAFF.

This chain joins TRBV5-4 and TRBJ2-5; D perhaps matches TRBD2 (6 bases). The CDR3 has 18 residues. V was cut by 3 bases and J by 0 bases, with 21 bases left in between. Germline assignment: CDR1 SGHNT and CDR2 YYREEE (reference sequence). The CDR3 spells CASSWRASPNQHQETQYF. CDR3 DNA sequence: TGTGCCAGCAGCTGGAGGGCTAGTCCCAACCAGCACCAAGAGACCCAGTACTTC.

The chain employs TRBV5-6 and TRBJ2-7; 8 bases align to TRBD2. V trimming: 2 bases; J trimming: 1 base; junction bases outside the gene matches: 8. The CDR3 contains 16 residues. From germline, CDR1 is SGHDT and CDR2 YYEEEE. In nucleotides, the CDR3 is TGTGCCAGCAGCTTTAGGGGACTAGGGTCTTCCTACGAGCAGTACTTC. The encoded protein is CASSFRGLGSSYEQYF.

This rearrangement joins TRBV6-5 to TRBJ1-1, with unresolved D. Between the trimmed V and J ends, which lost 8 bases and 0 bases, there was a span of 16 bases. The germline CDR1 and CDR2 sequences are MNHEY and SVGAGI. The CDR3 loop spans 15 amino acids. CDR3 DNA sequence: TGTGCCAGCCAACTAGAGGCAGGAGTGAACACTGAAGCTTTCTTT. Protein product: CASQLEAGVNTEAFF.

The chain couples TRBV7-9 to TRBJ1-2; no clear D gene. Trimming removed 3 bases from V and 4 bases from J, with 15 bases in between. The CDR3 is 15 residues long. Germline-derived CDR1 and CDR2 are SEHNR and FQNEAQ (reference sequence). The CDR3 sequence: CASSFNSGITYGYTF. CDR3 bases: TGTGCCAGCAGCTTCAACTCGGGGATTACCTATGGCTACACCTTC. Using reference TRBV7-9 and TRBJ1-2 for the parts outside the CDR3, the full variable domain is DTGVSQNPRHKITKRGQNVTFRCDPISEHNRLYWYRQTLGQGPEFLTYFQNEAQLEKSRLLSDRFSAERPKGSFSTLEIQRTEQGDSAMYLCASSFNSGITYGYTFGSGTRLTVV.

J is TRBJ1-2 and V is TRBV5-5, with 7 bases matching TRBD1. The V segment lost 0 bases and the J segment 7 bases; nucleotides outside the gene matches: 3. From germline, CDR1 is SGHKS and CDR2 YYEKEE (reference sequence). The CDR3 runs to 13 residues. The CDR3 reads CASSLVGGGGYTF. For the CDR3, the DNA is TGTGCCAGCAGCTTGGTAGGGGGCGGTGGCTACACCTTC.

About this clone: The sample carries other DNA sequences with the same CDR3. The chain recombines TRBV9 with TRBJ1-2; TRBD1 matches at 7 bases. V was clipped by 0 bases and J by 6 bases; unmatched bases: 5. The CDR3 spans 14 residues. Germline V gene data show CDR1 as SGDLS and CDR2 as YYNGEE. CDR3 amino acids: CASSVGQGGHGYTF. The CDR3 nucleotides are TGTGCCAGCAGCGTAGGACAGGGCGGCCATGGCTACACCTTC.